This TCR beta chain was identified during a study of T cells in Graves' hyperthyroidism and ophthalmopathy. Amplification of TCR beta CDR3 regions was performed using RNA transcripts as template. Primed by the HTBI set, a first-round RT-PCR was run on the TCR CDR3. TCRdb redid the calling of the multiplex PCR reads with MiXCR, one entry per CDR3 protein. The sample has about 98,000 distinct CDR3 sequences; roughly 40% are singletons. This clonotype was recorded many times. V lost 2 bases and J 2 bases, leaving 12 bases between the germline ends. Germline V gene sequence: CDR1 SGHTA, CDR2 FQGNSA. The CDR3 spans 15 residues.

This TCR was recovered from a woman aged 25 to 39 with Graves' hyperthyroidism. The material sequenced was peripheral blood or thyroid tissue (not recorded which). The chain recombines TRBV7-2 with TRBJ1-2; D is perhaps TRBD1 (6 bases). The CDR3 is CASSLRQGINYGYTF. CDR3 nucleotide sequence: TGTGCCAGCAGCTTAAGGCAGGGGATAAACTATGGCTACACCTTC.